This TCR beta chain was sequenced during a study of cytomegalovirus exposure and HLA in healthy donors. Study-level findings and limits: A later analysis showed TCR association rates differing by HLA locus, peaking at DRB1 and lowest at HLA-C. Most TCR sequences were seen very rarely across donors, but some public TCRs occurred in many. A later analysis associated 15,000 or so TCR beta sequences with HLA alleles at a 0.05 false discovery rate. Among immune exposure information, only CMV serostatus was available.

The PCR employed 60 Vbeta primers together with 13 Jbeta primers. This table comes from immunoSEQ multiplex PCR, and its TCRdb copy is limited to in-frame clones, with some not included. This repertoire shows roughly 200,000 clones, 79% found once; its top ten account for around 0.74%. With V trimmed by 1 base and J by 6 bases, 1 base remained unmatched. The length of the CDR3 is 12 residues. Looked up from germline, CDR1 is SQVTM and CDR2 is ANQGSEA. With respect to this clone: What it recognizes is unknown.

What was sequenced was PBMCs. The genes are TRBV29-1 and TRBJ2-3, with 7 bases identical to TRBD2. This receptor was identified in a middle-aged woman in good health and CMV-seronegative. The CDR3 sequence: CSVEGGGDTQYF. The CDR3 DNA sequence: TGCAGCGTTGAAGGGGGGGGTGATACGCAGTATTTT.